These 10 T cell receptor beta chains originate from one sample sequenced in a study of Tregs in tolerant kidney transplant recipients. Data came from immunoSEQ multiplex PCR; TCRdb stores just in-frame clones and leaves some out. The sample contains 200,000 to 300,000 clones, 80% to 85% of which appear only once. Sequencing was performed on CD4+ T cells from blood. The origin of the receptors is a human donor in good health.

V is TRBV7-9 and J is TRBJ1-3; the D gene is possibly TRBD1 (6 bases). Germline CDR1 reads SEHNR; CDR2 reads FQNEAQ (reference sequence). This CDR3 spans 14 amino acids. V shed 5 bases and J shed 3 bases, with 11 bases lying between them. CDR3 bases: TGTGCCAGCAGCAATACAGGGTTTGGAAACACCATATATTTT. Protein sequence: CASSNTGFGNTIYF.

The gene calls are TRBV6-1 and TRBJ1-2, with a tentative D call TRBD1 (5 bases). CDR1 is MNHNS and CDR2 is SASEGT in the germline V gene. CDR3 length: 14 amino acids. The V end was cut by 5 bases, the J end by 0 bases, with 10 bases between. The CDR3 nucleotides are TGTGCCAGCAGTACAGGAGTAACTAACTATGGCTACACCTTC. It encodes CASSTGVTNYGYTF.

The genes are TRBV10-1 and TRBJ2-7, with D possibly being TRBD1 or TRBD2 (6 bases each). The CDR3 length is 15 residues. Germline-derived CDR1 and CDR2 are WNHNN and SYGVQD (reference sequence). Trimming stripped 6 bases from V and 4 bases from J, with 19 bases between. The CDR3 coding sequence is TGCGCCAGCAGCGCGGGTGGGGGGCCAAATTACGAGCAGTACTTC. Translated, it gives CASSAGGGPNYEQYF.

The rearrangement links TRBV5-1 to TRBJ2-5, with TRBD1 matching over 9 bases. V lost 2 bases and J lost 5; bases outside the gene matches: 4. This CDR3 region has 14 residues. The germline V gene has CDR1 SGHRS and CDR2 YFSETQ. CDR3 in amino acids: CASSLRTGAETQYF. In DNA form, the CDR3 reads TGCGCCAGCAGCTTACGGACAGGGGCGGAGACCCAGTACTTC.

The chain combines TRBV6-5 with TRBJ1-1; D gene ambiguous. The germline V gene encodes CDR1 MNHEY and CDR2 SVGAGI. V lost 0 bases to trimming and J lost 5 bases, with 13 bases between them. This CDR3 comprises 15 residues. CDR3 coding DNA: TGTGCCAGCAGTTACTCGTCTCCCCCCGAGACTGAAGCTTTCTTT. It translates to CASSYSSPPETEAFF.

The chain couples TRBV2 to TRBJ1-6; D gene uncertain. Germline lookup yields CDR1 SNHLY and CDR2 FYNNEI. The length of the CDR3 is 16 residues. Trimming left V 5 bases short and J 9 bases short, with 20 bases between. The CDR3 loop reads CASSISPQIQASPLHF. DNA for the CDR3: TGTGCCAGCAGTATCTCGCCCCAAATTCAAGCTTCACCCCTCCACTTT.

This clone was detected a few times. The CDR3 sequence: CASSVGDTQYF. The CDR3 DNA follows: TGTGCCAGCAGTGTGGGTGATACGCAGTATTTT. This chain uses TRBV2 with TRBJ2-3; D is ambiguous. The CDR3 loop spans 11 amino acids. CDR1 is SNHLY and CDR2 is FYNNEI in the germline V gene. V was clipped by 4 bases and J by 6 bases, with 5 bases between them.

The sample holds a few counts of this clone. This chain joins TRBV18 and TRBJ1-1; D uncertain. This CDR3 region has 11 residues. Deletions cut 3 bases from V and 9 bases from J, with 8 bases between. Germline CDR1 is KGHSH and CDR2 is LQKENI. The CDR3 coding sequence is TGTGCCAGCTCACCGGGAGGCAAAGCTTTCTTT. Amino acids: CASSPGGKAFF.

V and J are TRBV7-9 and TRBJ1-2; 7 bases line up with TRBD1. Trimming removed 2 bases from V and 7 bases from J; junction bases left unmatched: 10. Germline V gene lookup returns CDR1 SEHNR and CDR2 FQNEAQ (reference sequence). CDR3 length equals 15 residues. As DNA, the CDR3 is TGTGCCAGCAGCTTAACACCTGAGACAGGGATTGGCTACACCTTC. Its translation is CASSLTPETGIGYTF.

This sequence joins TRBV11-2 and TRBJ1-2, with D tentatively TRBD1 (5 bases). CDR3 length: 17 amino acids. CDR1 and CDR2 from the germline V gene are SGHAT and FQNNGV. V was pared by 0 bases and J by 4 bases, with 18 bases between. The chain's CDR3 is CASSLDLGARHLYGYTF. The CDR3 DNA follows: TGTGCCAGCAGCTTAGATCTCGGGGCCAGGCACCTCTATGGCTACACCTTC. Variable domain in full (rest from reference TRBV11-2 and TRBJ1-2): EAGVAQSPRYKIIEKRQSVAFWCNPISGHATLYWYQQILGQGPKLLIQFQNNGVVDDSQLPKDRFSAERLKGVDSTLKIQPAKLEDSAVYLCASSLDLGARHLYGYTFGSGTRLTVV.